Listed here are 18 T cell receptor beta chains from one sample, sequenced in a study of T cell changes during pregnancy in multiple sclerosis. Clones were sequenced by immunoSEQ multiplex PCR, and TCRdb holds only the in-frame ones, with some missing. The top ten clones hold roughly 2.2% of a sample with over 50,000 clones, around 93% of them seen once. The source material was peripheral blood, sampled in the first trimester of pregnancy. All receptors derive from a female donor with multiple sclerosis, enrolled in a pregnancy study.

The CDR3: CASSARGGPRFF. CDR3 in DNA: TGTGCCAGCAGCGCCCGAGGTGGCCCGCGGTTCTTC. The V and J genes are TRBV7-2 and TRBJ2-1; D remains unclear. This CDR3 spans 12 amino acids. V lost 5 bases to trimming and J lost 15 bases, with 17 bases between them. CDR1 and CDR2 from the germline V gene are SGHTA and FQGNSA.

The chain has TRBV7-2 and TRBJ1-5; D possibly corresponds to TRBD1 (5 bases). In germline, CDR1 is SGHTA, CDR2 FQGNSA. The CDR3 is made up of 15 amino acids. Trimming removed 5 bases at V and 5 bases at J, with 16 bases between. The DNA of the CDR3 is TGTGCCAGCAGCCAGGGACTGAAGGAGGATCAGCCCCAGCATTTT. Translation: CASSQGLKEDQPQHF.

V gene TRBV29-1 combines with J gene TRBJ2-1; 11 nucleotides line up with TRBD2. After removal of 3 bases from V and 4 bases from J, the junction contained 8 bases not matched to a gene. The CDR3 runs to 16 residues. Per the germline V gene, CDR1 is SQVTM and CDR2 is ANQGSEA. The CDR3 reads CSVEYGTSGLYNEQFF. The DNA of the CDR3 is TGCAGCGTTGAGTACGGGACTAGCGGACTATACAATGAGCAGTTCTTC.

This chain joins TRBV5-1 and TRBJ2-7, with 7 bases that match TRBD1. Per the germline V gene, CDR1 is SGHRS and CDR2 is YFSETQ. This CDR3 has 14 residues. J gave up 2 bases and V 0 bases, and 2 bases lay outside the gene matches. CDR3 coding DNA: TGCGCCAGCAGCTTGGGACAGGGAGCCTACGAGCAGTACTTC. It codes for CASSLGQGAYEQYF.

The chain couples TRBV11-1 to TRBJ2-2; TRBD1 might be the D (5 bases). Germline V gives CDR1 SGHAT, CDR2 FQDESV (reference sequence). This CDR3 is 15 amino acids long. The V end lost 4 bases, the J end lost 1 base, and 10 bases lay between the germline ends. CDR3 DNA sequence: TGTGCCAGCAGCTGGGTGCAGGGGAACACCGGGGAGCTGTTTTTT. This sequence encodes CASSWVQGNTGELFF.

The chain employs TRBV5-4 and TRBJ2-7, with 7 positions matching TRBD1. CDR1 and CDR2 (germline): SGHNT, YYREEE (reference sequence). The CDR3 totals 17 residues. V shed 4 bases and J 3 bases; nucleotides not matched to a gene: 16. The CDR3 nucleotides read TGTGCCAGCAGCCCTTTCCCCACCCGGGACAGAGACTACGAGCAGTACTTC. Its translation: CASSPFPTRDRDYEQYF.

V usage is TRBV7-9 and J usage is TRBJ2-7; 7 positions match TRBD2. Germline V gene data show CDR1 as SEHNR and CDR2 as FQNEAQ (reference sequence). Trimming took 1 base from V and 3 from J; bases not matched to a gene: 6. This CDR3 is 15 amino acids long. The CDR3 sequence is CASSLGLAEDYEQYF. The CDR3 DNA reads TGTGCCAGCAGCTTAGGCCTAGCGGAAGACTACGAGCAGTACTTC.

The chain recombines TRBV7-9 with TRBJ2-5, with TRBD1 as a possible D gene (6 bases). The V end lost 3 bases, the J end lost 0 bases, and 14 bases lay between the germline ends. The CDR3 extends over 16 amino acids. Per germline, CDR1 SEHNR and CDR2 FQNEAQ (reference sequence). CDR3 residues: CASSFQGGSYQETQYF. In nucleotides, the CDR3 is TGTGCCAGCAGCTTTCAAGGGGGTTCTTACCAAGAGACCCAGTACTTC.

The chain employs TRBV11-2 and TRBJ2-7; 9 bases align to TRBD2. The CDR3 loop spans 16 amino acids. With V trimmed by 3 bases and J by 4 bases, 10 bases remained unmatched. From germline, CDR1 is SGHAT and CDR2 FQNNGV. The CDR3 spells CASSLTSWREGYEQYF. The CDR3 nucleotides are TGTGCCAGCAGCTTGACTAGTTGGCGGGAGGGTTACGAGCAGTACTTC.

Here the CDR3 DNA reads TGTGCCAGCAGTGAACGGGACTACTACGAGCAGTACTTC. This codes for CASSERDYYEQYF. The genes are TRBV6-1 and TRBJ2-7; 7 nucleotides align to TRBD2. The CDR3 has 13 amino acids. Germline CDR1 and CDR2: MNHNS and SASEGT. With V trimmed by 2 bases and J by 3 bases, 1 base remained unmatched.

This chain joins TRBV2 and TRBJ1-1; the D is unclear. Germline CDR1 is SNHLY and CDR2 is FYNNEI. The CDR3 contains 13 residues. Trimming stripped 3 bases from V and 4 bases from J, with 9 bases between. CDR3: CASSEGSGTEAFF. DNA of the CDR3: TGTGCCAGCAGTGAGGGTTCGGGCACTGAAGCTTTCTTT.

CDR3 in DNA: TGTGCCAGCAGTACTAGCGGAAATGAGCAGTTCTTC. Its translation: CASSTSGNEQFF. The chain uses TRBV27 and TRBJ2-1; 8 nucleotides agree with TRBD2. Losses at the gene ends were 5 bases for V and 7 bases for J; bases not matched to a gene: 1. Germline-derived CDR1 and CDR2 are MNHEY and SMNVEV (reference sequence). The length of the CDR3 is 12 residues.

This rearrangement joins TRBV19 to TRBJ1-1; D call uncertain. Looked up from germline, CDR1 is LNHDA and CDR2 is SQIVND (reference sequence). The CDR3 contains 14 residues. V lost 4 bases, J lost 1 base, and 10 bases lay in between. The CDR3 region is CASSKRERNTEAFF. In DNA form, the CDR3 reads TGTGCCAGTAGTAAGCGTGAAAGGAACACTGAAGCTTTCTTT.

This clone occurred once. The V and J genes are TRBV5-6 and TRBJ1-1; TRBD1 matches 8 bases. The germline gives CDR1 SGHDT, CDR2 YYEEEE. The length of the CDR3 is 17 residues. The V and J ends lost 4 bases and 5 bases, in that order; junction bases with no gene match: 16. The CDR3 region has the DNA TGTGCCAGCAGCAGAGCCAGGGGGCAGGGAGGTCTAACTGAAGCTTTCTTT. Translation gives CASSRARGQGGLTEAFF.

In DNA, the CDR3 is TGTGCCAGCAGAATGGAAACTACGAACACCGGGGAGCTGTTTTTT. Translation gives CASRMETTNTGELFF. The chain carries TRBV2 and TRBJ2-2; D uncertain. Trimming removed 6 bases from V and 0 bases from J, with 11 bases in between. The CDR3 spans 15 residues. Per germline, CDR1 SNHLY and CDR2 FYNNEI.

The chain joins TRBV27 to TRBJ2-7; 10 bases are a match to TRBD2. V lost 5 bases to trimming and J lost 0 bases; unmatched junction nucleotides: 1. The CDR3 totals 14 residues. Germline CDR1 MNHEY, CDR2 SMNVEV (reference sequence). CDR3 sequence: CASSLAGVSYEQYF. CDR3 sequence (DNA): TGTGCCAGCAGTCTAGCGGGAGTCTCCTACGAGCAGTACTTC.

The CDR3 region has the DNA TGCGCCAGCATCCTAGGACAGGGGGCCACTGAAGCTTTCTTT. Amino acid sequence: CASILGQGATEAFF. The chain couples TRBV5-1 to TRBJ1-1; 11 positions match TRBD1. The CDR3 length is 14 residues. J lost 4 bases, V lost 6 bases, and 5 bases had no gene match. CDR1 SGHRS and CDR2 YFSETQ come from the germline V gene.

This clone appeared a few times. The V gene is TRBV18, the J gene TRBJ1-2; 12 bases agree with TRBD1. V trimming: 3 bases; J trimming: 8 bases; junction bases outside the gene matches: 10. This CDR3 is 16 amino acids long. The germline CDR1 and CDR2 sequences are KGHSH and LQKENI. CDR3 sequence (DNA): TGTGCCAGCTCACCTTCGGGGACAGGGGGCGCGGAAGGCTACACCTTC. This gives the protein CASSPSGTGGAEGYTF.